The 23 T cell receptor beta chains given below trace back to one sample, sequenced in a study of T cell responses to AZD1222 COVID-19 vaccine. Some clones are missing from TCRdb's copy, which holds only in-frame ones; the method was immunoSEQ multiplex PCR. This table holds roughly 120,000 clones, around 89% found once. Sequencing used peripheral blood, obtained on day 0 of AZD1222 vaccination. These receptors were taken from an adult in good health.

The chain uses TRBV27 and TRBJ2-2; 8 nucleotides agree with TRBD1. CDR3 length: 15 residues. V lost 5 bases and J lost 5; bases outside the gene matches: 7. The germline CDR1 and CDR2 sequences are MNHEY and SMNVEV (reference sequence). The CDR3 bases are TGTGCCAGCAGTAAGGGACAGGATTATACCGGGGAGCTGTTTTTT. As protein: CASSKGQDYTGELFF.

J is TRBJ1-1 and V is TRBV19; D uncertain. Looked up from germline, CDR1 is LNHDA and CDR2 is SQIVND (reference sequence). The V end lost 5 bases, the J end lost 4 bases, and 11 bases lay between the germline ends. The CDR3 runs 13 residues. As DNA, the CDR3 is TGTGCCAGTAGTGATCGCGGGGTCACTGAAGCTTTCTTT. The encoded protein is CASSDRGVTEAFF.

The chain combines TRBV5-1 with TRBJ1-1, with TRBD1 matching 7 bases. Germline lookup yields CDR1 SGHRS and CDR2 YFSETQ. Trimming removed 2 bases from V and 11 bases from J; junction bases left unmatched: 6. The CDR3 has 12 residues. DNA of the CDR3: TGCGCCAGCAGCTTTACCCAGGGGGTTGCTTTCTTT. Its protein is CASSFTQGVAFF.

The rearrangement uses TRBV7-2 and TRBJ1-1; D is possibly TRBD1 (5 bases). This CDR3 has 14 residues. The germline V and J ends were trimmed by 5 bases and 5 bases, with 15 bases remaining between them. The germline CDR1 and CDR2 sequences are SGHTA and FQGNSA. The CDR3 DNA sequence: TGTGCCAGCAGCCTCATTGCCAGGGAAACTGAAGCTTTCTTT. Amino acids: CASSLIARETEAFF.

The chain carries TRBV4-1 and TRBJ1-2, with D perhaps TRBD1 (6 bases). CDR3 length: 15 residues. With 2 bases removed from V and 3 bases from J, the gap between germline ends came to 13 bases. Germline V gives CDR1 MGHRA, CDR2 YSYEKL. CDR3 in amino acids: CASSQTHRVDYGYTF. The CDR3 nucleotides read TGCGCCAGCAGCCAAACCCACAGGGTTGACTATGGCTACACCTTC.

This sequence joins TRBV6-5 and TRBJ2-5; TRBD2 aligns across 9 bases. V dropped 2 bases and J dropped 5; count of bases not matched to a gene: 9. The CDR3 spans 16 residues. CDR1 is MNHEY and CDR2 is SVGAGI in the germline V gene. CDR3 nucleotides: TGTGCCAGCAGTTACGCCCCCCGGACTAGCGTGGAGACCCAGTACTTC. Translation: CASSYAPRTSVETQYF.

The V call is TRBV24-1, the J call TRBJ1-2, with a tentative D call TRBD1 (5 bases). Germline loops: CDR1 KGHDR, CDR2 SFDVKD. The CDR3 length is 14 residues. The ends were cut back, 4 bases at V and 5 bases at J, with 13 bases in the middle. The CDR3 sequence is CATSDRAGAYGYTF. CDR3 coding DNA: TGTGCCACCAGTGACCGGGCCGGGGCGTATGGCTACACCTTC.

This chain uses TRBV27 with TRBJ1-1, with 8 bases identical to TRBD1. CDR1 is MNHEY and CDR2 is SMNVEV in the germline V gene (reference sequence). This CDR3 region has 15 residues. The ends lost 6 bases at V and 5 bases at J; junction bases unmatched: 11. This chain's CDR3 is CASSPIQGVGTEAFF. Written as DNA, the CDR3 is TGTGCCAGCAGCCCCATACAGGGGGTAGGGACTGAAGCTTTCTTT.

This chain joins TRBV18 and TRBJ2-7; D gene ambiguous. CDR1 KGHSH and CDR2 LQKENI come from the germline V gene. V lost 1 base, J lost 0 bases, and 4 bases lay in between. CDR3 length: 13 residues. The CDR3 sequence is CASSPQSSYEQYF. The CDR3 region has the DNA TGTGCCAGCTCACCACAGAGCTCCTACGAGCAGTACTTC.

This clone appeared once. The rearrangement links TRBV18 to TRBJ2-5; TRBD1 agrees at 8 bases. The CDR3 sequence is 15 residues long. J lost 5 bases, V lost 6 bases, and 11 bases had no gene match. CDR1 and CDR2 from the germline V gene are KGHSH and LQKENI. Here the CDR3 reads CASSPGTGTSETQYF. Written as DNA, the CDR3 is TGTGCCAGCTCTCCCGGGACAGGAACTAGCGAGACCCAGTACTTC.

The chain is built from TRBV5-4 and TRBJ1-6; 7 positions match TRBD1. The germline V gene encodes CDR1 SGHNT and CDR2 YYREEE (reference sequence). Trimming removed 5 bases from V and 6 bases from J; junction bases left unmatched: 11. This CDR3 contains 16 residues. The CDR3 DNA sequence: TGTGCCAGCAGGTCTATCCCGGGACAGTCTAATTCACCCCTCCACTTT. Residues: CASRSIPGQSNSPLHF. The whole variable domain, filled in from reference TRBV5-4 and TRBJ1-6, reads ETGVTQSPTHLIKTRGQQVTLRCSSQSGHNTVSWYQQALGQGPQFIFQYYREEENGRGNFPPRFSGLQFPNYSSELNVNALELDDSALYLCASRSIPGQSNSPLHFGNGTRLTVT.

The V call is TRBV6-1, the J call TRBJ2-7, with D possibly TRBD2 on 7 matching bases. The ends were cut back, 0 bases at V and 6 bases at J, with 21 bases in the middle. The V gene's germline CDR1 is MNHNS and CDR2 SASEGT. CDR3 length: 17 residues. CDR3 amino acids: CASSEALLAGARVEQYF. The CDR3 DNA reads as TGTGCCAGCAGTGAAGCGCTTCTGGCGGGGGCCCGGGTCGAGCAGTACTTC.

This chain uses TRBV21-1 with TRBJ1-1. TRBV21-1 is a recognized pseudogene. The CDR3 totals 15 residues. In nucleotides, the CDR3 is TGTGCCAGCAGGGTCGTCGGAGAGTGGAACACTGAAGCTTTCTTT. Amino acids: CASRVVGEWNTEAFF.

The gene calls are TRBV29-1 and TRBJ2-1; 10 nucleotides line up with TRBD2. CDR3 length equals 15 residues. The V gene end was trimmed by 3 bases and the J gene end by 10 bases; junction bases not matched to a gene: 12. The germline V gene encodes CDR1 SQVTM and CDR2 ANQGSEA. The CDR3 bases are TGCAGCGTTGAGGTCCTAAGCGGGGGGGTGAGGGAGCAGTTCTTC. The encoded protein is CSVEVLSGGVREQFF.

This chain connects TRBV7-2 to TRBJ2-4; 7 positions match TRBD1. CDR3 length: 16 residues. V lost 1 base to trimming and J lost 0 bases; unmatched junction nucleotides: 3. From germline, CDR1 is SGHTA and CDR2 FQGNSA. The CDR3 nucleotides read TGTGCCAGCAGCTTAGAAGGGGGCTCAGCCAAAAACATTCAGTACTTC. Its translation is CASSLEGGSAKNIQYF.

This chain uses TRBV6-5 with TRBJ1-2; 7 nucleotides line up with TRBD1. This CDR3 contains 16 residues. Unmatched junction bases numbered 12, after V lost 0 bases and J lost 8 bases. In germline, CDR1 is MNHEY, CDR2 SVGAGI. The CDR3 loop is CASSYSTSGGLGGYTF. The CDR3 DNA sequence: TGTGCCAGCAGTTACTCGACCTCAGGGGGACTAGGCGGCTACACCTTC.

The V call is TRBV3-1 (or the pseudogene TRBV3-2), the J call TRBJ2-6; TRBD1 aligns across 9 bases. CDR1 is LGHDT and CDR2 is YNNKEL in the germline V gene (reference sequence). The CDR3 runs to 21 residues. V lost 4 bases, J lost 1 base, and 17 bases stayed unmatched. The CDR3 DNA reads as TGTGCCAGCAGCCCAGTTAGGGTCACTCCGGGACAGGGTTCTGGGGCCAACGTCCTGACTTTC. The encoded protein is CASSPVRVTPGQGSGANVLTF.

The rearrangement joins TRBV4-1 to TRBJ1-5, with TRBD1 matching 10 bases. Germline CDR1 reads MGHRA; CDR2 reads YSYEKL. The J segment lost 5 bases and the V segment lost 3 bases, leaving 4 bases of the junction unmatched. The length of the CDR3 is 15 residues. CDR3 region: CASSQGTGDYQPQHF. The CDR3 bases are TGCGCCAGCAGCCAGGGGACAGGGGACTATCAGCCCCAGCATTTT.

As to this clone: One junction end does not reproduce the germline sequence, and a read error may be involved. The V and J genes are TRBV20-1 and TRBJ1-1, with unresolved D. CDR1 is DFQATT, CDR2 SNEGSKA, per germline (reference sequence). The CDR3 runs to 8 residues. The CDR3: CSASRGTF. The CDR3 nucleotides read TGCAGTGCTAGCCGCGGTACATTT.

V gene TRBV12-3 or TRBV12-4 combines with J gene TRBJ2-7; D gene ambiguous. This CDR3 is built from 11 residues. With 6 bases removed from V and 6 bases from J, the gap between germline ends came to 9 bases. CDR3 sequence reads: CASRASGEQYF. CDR3 in DNA: TGTGCCAGCAGGGCTTCGGGCGAGCAGTACTTC.

This clone was seen a single time. This chain links TRBV5-1 with TRBJ1-6; D might be TRBD1 (5 bases). Germline CDR1 SGHRS, CDR2 YFSETQ. CDR3 length: 16 residues. Trimming shortened V by 4 bases and J by 0 bases, and 11 bases separated the two germline ends. The CDR3 nucleotides are TGCGCCAGCAGCCCGACAGCCTCCTCCTATAATTCACCCCTCCACTTT. Its protein is CASSPTASSYNSPLHF.

The V and J genes are TRBV4-1 and TRBJ1-1; D gene uncertain. Trimming shortened V by 1 base and J by 1 base, and 4 bases separated the two germline ends. Per germline, CDR1 MGHRA and CDR2 YSYEKL. The CDR3 contains 13 residues. The CDR3 DNA follows: TGCGCCAGCAGCCAAGTAAGGAACACTGAAGCTTTCTTT. The encoded protein is CASSQVRNTEAFF.

The chain uses TRBV10-3 and TRBJ2-3; D possibly corresponds to TRBD2 (5 bases). Germline assignment: CDR1 ENHRY and CDR2 SYGVKD. CDR3 length equals 15 residues. Trimming shortened V by 6 bases and J by 1 base, and 14 bases separated the two germline ends. In DNA, the CDR3 is TGTGCCATCAGCCAAGGCTGGCGGGGCACAGATACGCAGTATTTT. Its protein is CAISQGWRGTDTQYF.